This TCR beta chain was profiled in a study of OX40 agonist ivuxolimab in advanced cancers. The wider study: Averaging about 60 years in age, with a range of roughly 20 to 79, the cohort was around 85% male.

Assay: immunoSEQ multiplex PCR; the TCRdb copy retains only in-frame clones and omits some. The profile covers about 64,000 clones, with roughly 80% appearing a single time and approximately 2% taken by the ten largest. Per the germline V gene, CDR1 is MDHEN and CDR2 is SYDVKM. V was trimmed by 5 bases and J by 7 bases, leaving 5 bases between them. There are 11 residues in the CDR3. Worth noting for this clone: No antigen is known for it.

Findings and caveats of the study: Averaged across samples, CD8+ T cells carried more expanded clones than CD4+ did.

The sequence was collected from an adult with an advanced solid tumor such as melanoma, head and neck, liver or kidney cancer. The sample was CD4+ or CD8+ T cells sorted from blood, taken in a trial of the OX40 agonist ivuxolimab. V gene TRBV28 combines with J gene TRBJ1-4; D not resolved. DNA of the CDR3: TGTGCCAGCAGTAAGGCTGAAAAACTGTTTTTT. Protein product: CASSKAEKLFF.